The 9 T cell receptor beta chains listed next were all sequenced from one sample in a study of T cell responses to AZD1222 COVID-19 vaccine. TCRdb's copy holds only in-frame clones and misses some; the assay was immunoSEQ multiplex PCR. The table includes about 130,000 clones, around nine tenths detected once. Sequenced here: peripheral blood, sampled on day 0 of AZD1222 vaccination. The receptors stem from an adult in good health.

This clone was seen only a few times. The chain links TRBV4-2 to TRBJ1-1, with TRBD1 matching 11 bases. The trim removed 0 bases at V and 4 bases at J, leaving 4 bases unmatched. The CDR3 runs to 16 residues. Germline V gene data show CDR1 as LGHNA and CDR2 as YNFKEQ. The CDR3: CASSQDTGTGGTEAFF. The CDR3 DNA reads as TGTGCCAGCAGCCAAGATACCGGGACAGGGGGCACTGAAGCTTTCTTT.

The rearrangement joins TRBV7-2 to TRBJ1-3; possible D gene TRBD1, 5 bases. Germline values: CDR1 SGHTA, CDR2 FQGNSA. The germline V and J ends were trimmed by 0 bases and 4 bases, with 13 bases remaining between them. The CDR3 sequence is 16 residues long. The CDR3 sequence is CASSLAGGTGGNTIYF. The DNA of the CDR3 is TGTGCCAGCAGCTTAGCCGGGGGGACTGGGGGAAACACCATATATTTT. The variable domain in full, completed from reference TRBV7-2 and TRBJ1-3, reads GAGVSQSPSNKVTEKGKDVELRCDPISGHTALYWYRQSLGQGLEFLIYFQGNSAPDKSGLPSDRFSAERTGGSVSTLTIQRTQQEDSAVYLCASSLAGGTGGNTIYFGEGSWLTVV.

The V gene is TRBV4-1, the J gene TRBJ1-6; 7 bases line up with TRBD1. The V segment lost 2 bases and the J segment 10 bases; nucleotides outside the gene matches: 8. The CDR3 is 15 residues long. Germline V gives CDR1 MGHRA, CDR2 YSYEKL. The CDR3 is CASSQPDRERSPLHF. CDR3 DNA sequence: TGCGCCAGCAGCCAACCTGACAGGGAGAGATCACCCCTCCACTTT.

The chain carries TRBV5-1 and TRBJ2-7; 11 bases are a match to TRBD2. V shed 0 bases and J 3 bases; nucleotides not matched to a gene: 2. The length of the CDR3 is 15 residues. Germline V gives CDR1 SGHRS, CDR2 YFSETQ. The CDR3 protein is CASSLVAGGFYEQYF. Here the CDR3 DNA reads TGCGCCAGCAGCTTGGTAGCGGGAGGGTTCTACGAGCAGTACTTC. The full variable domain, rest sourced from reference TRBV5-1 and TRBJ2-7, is KAGVTQTPRYLIKTRGQQVTLSCSPISGHRSVSWYQQTPGQGLQFLFEYFSETQRNKGNFPGRFSGRQFSNSRSEMNVSTLELGDSALYLCASSLVAGGFYEQYFGPGTRLTVT.

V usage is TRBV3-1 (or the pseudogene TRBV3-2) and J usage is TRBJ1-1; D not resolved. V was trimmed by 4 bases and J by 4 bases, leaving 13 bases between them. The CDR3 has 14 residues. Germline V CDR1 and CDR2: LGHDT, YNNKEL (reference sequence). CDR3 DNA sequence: TGTGCCAGCAGCCTCGGACGGGGAGGCACTGAAGCTTTCTTT. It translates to CASSLGRGGTEAFF.

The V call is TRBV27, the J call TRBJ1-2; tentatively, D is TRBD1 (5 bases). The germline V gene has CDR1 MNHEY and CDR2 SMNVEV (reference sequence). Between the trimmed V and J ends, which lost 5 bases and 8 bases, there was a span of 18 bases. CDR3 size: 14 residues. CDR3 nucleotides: TGTGCCAGCAGTCCTCCCGGCAGGGTCTACGGCTACACCTTC. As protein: CASSPPGRVYGYTF.

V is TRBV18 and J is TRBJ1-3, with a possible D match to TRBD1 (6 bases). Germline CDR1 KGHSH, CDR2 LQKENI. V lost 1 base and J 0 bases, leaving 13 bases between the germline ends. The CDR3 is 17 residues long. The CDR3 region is CASSPRQGPSSGNTIYF. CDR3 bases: TGTGCCAGCTCACCACGTCAGGGGCCGTCCTCTGGAAACACCATATATTTT. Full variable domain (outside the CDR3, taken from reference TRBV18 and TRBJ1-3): NAGVMQNPRHLVRRRGQEARLRCSPMKGHSHVYWYRQLPEEGLKFMVYLQKENIIDESGMPKERFSAEFPKEGPSILRIQQVVRGDSAAYFCASSPRQGPSSGNTIYFGEGSWLTVV.

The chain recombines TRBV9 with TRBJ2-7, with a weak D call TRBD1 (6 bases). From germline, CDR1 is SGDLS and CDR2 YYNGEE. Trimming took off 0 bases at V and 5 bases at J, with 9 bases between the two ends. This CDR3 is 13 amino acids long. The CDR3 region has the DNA TGTGCCAGCAGCGTAGGGGACACAAACGAGCAGTACTTC. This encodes CASSVGDTNEQYF. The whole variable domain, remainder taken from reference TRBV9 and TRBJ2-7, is DSGVTQTPKHLITATGQRVTLRCSPRSGDLSVYWYQQSLDQGLQFLIQYYNGEERAKGNILERFSAQQFPDLHSELNLSSLELGDSALYFCASSVGDTNEQYFGPGTRLTVT.

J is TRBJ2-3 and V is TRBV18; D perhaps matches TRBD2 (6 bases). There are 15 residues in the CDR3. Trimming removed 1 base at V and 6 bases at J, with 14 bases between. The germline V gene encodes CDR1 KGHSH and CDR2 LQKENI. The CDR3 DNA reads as TGTGCCAGCTCACCACTTAGTATTGGAGGGGATACGCAGTATTTT. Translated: CASSPLSIGGDTQYF.